These 18 T cell receptor beta chains were sequenced from one sample in a study of beta chain features in type 1 diabetes. Points from the study as a whole: TCRB CDR3s were moderately but significantly shorter in Type 1 diabetes patients in all four CD4+ subsets.

These TCRs' antigens remain unknown. Investigators reverse transcribed all isolated RNA, so they sequenced expressed TCRB transcripts. The data were produced by immunoSEQ multiplex PCR, yet TCRdb's version contains in-frame clones alone and is incomplete. Seen here are 400,000 or so clones, approximately 12% observed once, and the top ten hold about 0.01%. Sequencing used naive CD4+ T cells from blood. These receptor sequences come from a woman between 18 and 29 years old with type 1 diabetes.

This clone was counted only a few times. V usage is TRBV28 and J usage is TRBJ2-1, with 9 bases fitting TRBD2. This CDR3 has 15 amino acids. The germline CDR1 and CDR2 sequences are MDHEN and SYDVKM. With V trimmed by 2 bases and J by 1 base, 0 bases remained unmatched. CDR3 residues: CASSLLAGSYNEQFF. In nucleotides, the CDR3 is TGTGCCAGCAGTTTACTAGCGGGATCCTACAATGAGCAGTTCTTC.

This clone was seen a handful of times. The genes are TRBV19 and TRBJ1-5; 8 bases fit TRBD1. V shed 8 bases and J 2 bases; nucleotides not matched to a gene: 5. Germline V gene lookup returns CDR1 LNHDA and CDR2 SQIVND (reference sequence). There are 14 residues in the CDR3. For the CDR3, the DNA is TGTGCCAGTGGATCGACAGGGGGCAATCAGCCCCAGCATTTT. Its translation is CASGSTGGNQPQHF. Based on the CDR3 plus reference TRBV19 and TRBJ1-5, the full variable domain is DGGITQSPKYLFRKEGQNVTLSCEQNLNHDAMYWYRQDPGQGLRLIYYSQIVNDFQKGDIAEGYSVSREKKESFPLTVTSAQKNPTAFYLCASGSTGGNQPQHFGDGTRLSIL.

This clone has more than one count but fewer than ten. The chain couples TRBV4-3 to TRBJ1-2; D uncertain. The CDR3 length is 14 residues. Germline V gives CDR1 LGHNA, CDR2 YSLEER. Trimming removed 4 bases from V and 13 bases from J, with 22 bases in between. Here the CDR3 reads CASSREPGDDRSTF. In DNA, the CDR3 is TGCGCCAGCAGCCGAGAACCGGGAGACGACCGATCCACCTTC.

This clone was observed a handful of times. J is TRBJ2-7 and V is TRBV23-1; D ambiguous. TRBV23-1 is classed as an ORF, of uncertain function. Trimming cost V 0 bases and J 2 bases, with 11 bases left between them. This CDR3 comprises 15 residues. The CDR3 region has the DNA TGCGCCAGCAGTCAATCTGAGGAAATAACCTACGAGCAGTACTTC. It specifies CASSQSEEITYEQYF.

This chain joins TRBV28 and TRBJ2-3, with TRBD2 as a possible D gene (5 bases). The germline gives CDR1 MDHEN, CDR2 SYDVKM. Trimming shortened V by 3 bases and J by 2 bases, and 12 bases separated the two germline ends. CDR3 length: 15 residues. The CDR3 DNA reads TGTGCCAGCAGTTTGCCACCCGGGGTCACAGATACGCAGTATTTT. It encodes CASSLPPGVTDTQYF.

The CDR3 DNA reads TGCGCCAGCAGCCCGACCCCTATCGGGACAGGGACCTACGAGCAGTACTTC. This translates into CASSPTPIGTGTYEQYF. This sequence joins TRBV5-1 and TRBJ2-7, with 9 bases that match TRBD1. CDR3 length: 17 residues. Germline loops: CDR1 SGHRS, CDR2 YFSETQ. V dropped 4 bases and J dropped 2; count of bases not matched to a gene: 13.

This clone has more than one count but fewer than ten. The chain joins TRBV10-3 to TRBJ2-3; D is undetermined. The CDR3 runs to 15 residues. The V gene lost 1 base and the J gene lost 2 bases, with 10 bases spanning the gap. Germline V gene data show CDR1 as ENHRY and CDR2 as SYGVKD. Written as DNA, the CDR3 is TGTGCCATCAGTGAGTTGCAGAGACTCACAGATACGCAGTATTTT. It codes for CAISELQRLTDTQYF.

This clone appeared a few times. The rearrangement uses TRBV7-2 and TRBJ2-3, with 8 nucleotides matching TRBD1. CDR3 length: 16 residues. The junction had 5 bases not matched to a gene; V was cut back by 3 bases and J by 0 bases. Germline loops: CDR1 SGHTA, CDR2 FQGNSA. CDR3 in DNA: TGTGCCAGCAGCTTCCAACAGGGGGAAAGCACAGATACGCAGTATTTT. Protein sequence: CASSFQQGESTDTQYF. Complete variable domain (other parts from reference TRBV7-2 and TRBJ2-3): GAGVSQSPSNKVTEKGKDVELRCDPISGHTALYWYRQSLGQGLEFLIYFQGNSAPDKSGLPSDRFSAERTGGSVSTLTIQRTQQEDSAVYLCASSFQQGESTDTQYFGPGTRLTVL.

This clone was detected only a few times. The J gene is TRBJ2-7, the V gene TRBV2; tentative D call: TRBD2 (5 bases). The ends were cut back, 4 bases at V and 9 bases at J, with 13 bases in the middle. The CDR3 totals 12 residues. Germline V gene sequence: CDR1 SNHLY, CDR2 FYNNEI. CDR3 DNA: TGTGCCAGCAGTGTTTTGGGAGTAGGGCAGTACTTC. It yields the protein CASSVLGVGQYF.

This chain joins TRBV7-2 and TRBJ1-1, with 9 nucleotides matching TRBD1. The CDR3 extends over 15 amino acids. The V segment lost 3 bases and the J segment 1 base; nucleotides outside the gene matches: 3. Germline V gene lookup returns CDR1 SGHTA and CDR2 FQGNSA. DNA for the CDR3: TGTGCCAGCAGCTTTGGGACAGGGCAGAACACTGAAGCTTTCTTT. Its protein is CASSFGTGQNTEAFF.

The sample holds a few counts of this clone. The chain couples TRBV19 to TRBJ2-1, with D perhaps matching TRBD1 (5 bases). The germline gives CDR1 LNHDA, CDR2 SQIVND (reference sequence). CDR3 length: 17 amino acids. V lost 6 bases and J lost 0, with 18 bases in between. CDR3 DNA sequence: TGTGCCAGTAGCGGTAAATATACAGACAGCTCCTACAATGAGCAGTTCTTC. Translation: CASSGKYTDSSYNEQFF. The full variable domain, completed using reference TRBV19 and TRBJ2-1, is DGGITQSPKYLFRKEGQNVTLSCEQNLNHDAMYWYRQDPGQGLRLIYYSQIVNDFQKGDIAEGYSVSREKKESFPLTVTSAQKNPTAFYLCASSGKYTDSSYNEQFFGPGTRLTVL.

This clone occurred a few times. V usage is TRBV28 and J usage is TRBJ1-2; the match to TRBD1 covers 9 bases. Trimming at V came to 6 bases and at J to 4 bases, leaving 3 bases not matched to a gene. CDR1 is MDHEN, CDR2 SYDVKM, per germline. The CDR3 sequence is 13 residues long. The CDR3 loop is CASRRQGGYGYTF. CDR3 bases: TGTGCCAGCAGACGACAGGGGGGCTATGGCTACACCTTC.

The rearrangement joins TRBV9 to TRBJ2-1; the match to TRBD2 covers 8 bases. With V trimmed by 4 bases and J by 4 bases, 10 bases remained unmatched. Germline V gives CDR1 SGDLS, CDR2 YYNGEE. This CDR3 has 16 residues. The CDR3 DNA reads TGTGCCAGCAGCCCTCAAGCGGGAGTATCATACAATGAGCAGTTCTTC. Its protein product is CASSPQAGVSYNEQFF. The variable domain in full, completed from reference TRBV9 and TRBJ2-1, reads DSGVTQTPKHLITATGQRVTLRCSPRSGDLSVYWYQQSLDQGLQFLIQYYNGEERAKGNILERFSAQQFPDLHSELNLSSLELGDSALYFCASSPQAGVSYNEQFFGPGTRLTVL.

This clone was observed a few times. The chain carries TRBV15 and TRBJ1-5; TRBD1 agrees at 8 bases. The CDR3 has 14 amino acids. J gave up 6 bases and V 6 bases, and 7 bases lay outside the gene matches. Germline V gene sequence: CDR1 LNHNV, CDR2 YYDKDF (reference sequence). CDR3 in DNA: TGTGCCACCAGAAAGACAGGGGTTGCTCAGCCCCAGCATTTT. This translates into CATRKTGVAQPQHF. Based on the CDR3 plus reference TRBV15 and TRBJ1-5, the full variable domain is DAMVIQNPRYQVTQFGKPVTLSCSQTLNHNVMYWYQQKSSQAPKLLFHYYDKDFNNEADTPDNFQSRRPNTSFCFLDIRSPGLGDTAMYLCATRKTGVAQPQHFGDGTRLSIL.

This clone showed up just a few times. The CDR3 bases are TGCAGCGCCGGCAGGGTAGAGACCCAGTACTTC. Residues: CSAGRVETQYF. The chain joins TRBV29-1 to TRBJ2-5; maybe TRBD1 (5 bases). The CDR3 covers 11 residues. Germline assignment: CDR1 SQVTM and CDR2 ANQGSEA. V dropped 7 bases and J dropped 4 bases, with 10 bases sitting between them.

The J gene is TRBJ1-1, the V gene TRBV7-2, with 10 bases that match TRBD1. This CDR3 has 14 amino acids. CDR1 SGHTA and CDR2 FQGNSA come from the germline V gene. Losses at the gene ends were 1 base for V and 4 bases for J; bases not matched to a gene: 0. This chain's CDR3 is CASSLGDRGTEAFF. In DNA, the CDR3 is TGTGCCAGCAGCTTAGGGGACAGGGGCACTGAAGCTTTCTTT.

In its sample, this clone was seen a few times. The chain is built from TRBV29-1 and TRBJ2-1; TRBD2 aligns across 7 bases. Germline V CDR1 and CDR2: SQVTM, ANQGSEA. The CDR3 spans 15 residues. V gave up 3 bases and J gave up 5 bases; unmatched junction bases: 10. CDR3 DNA: TGCAGCGTTGAGGTGAGACTAGCAGGTGACAATGAGCAGTTCTTC. Translating gives CSVEVRLAGDNEQFF.

This clone was counted a few times. V usage is TRBV30 and J usage is TRBJ2-7; no reliable D call. Trimming cost V 0 bases and J 12 bases, with 12 bases left between them. Germline V CDR1 and CDR2: GTSNPN, SVGIG (reference sequence). The CDR3 spans 11 residues. CDR3 protein: CAWSVLGVAYF. CDR3 sequence (DNA): TGTGCCTGGAGTGTACTTGGCGTAGCGTACTTC. The full variable domain, rest sourced from reference TRBV30 and TRBJ2-7, is SQTIHQWPATLVQPVGSPLSLECTVEGTSNPNLYWYRQAAGRGLQLLFYSVGIGQISSEVPQNLSASRPQDRQFILSSKKLLLSDSGFYLCAWSVLGVAYFGPGTRLTVT.